This TCR beta chain was captured in a study of early T cells in non-severe SARS-CoV-2 infection (dated by TCRdb to about 2021). In terms of the full investigation: TCR sequencing used bulk RNA from unsorted whole blood, so alpha and beta chains could not be paired. Overall study results and their limits: VDJdb matching was skewed toward anti-spike CD8 responses, so virus-specific expansions were likely underestimated and private and CD4 specificities were missed.

Receptor amplification or capture employed 5' RACE. Data came from a NextSeq 500. To correct for sequencing error and PCR bias, the TCR library protocol tagged individual cDNA molecules with unique molecular identifiers. Sequencing covered both TCR alpha and beta chains, and within each sample the abundances of alpha and beta sequences were tightly co-correlated. The authors' pipeline ran thus. Decombinator V4 was used to annotate the V gene, J gene and CDR3 of the TCR sequences. TCRs were defined as expanded if a significant change between any two time points was detected under a Poisson model with p below 0.0001. TCR abundances were normalised to the total number of TCRs sequenced per sample and were expressed as counts per million. TRAV1-2 paired with TRAJ12, TRAJ20 or TRAJ33 defined MAIT TCRs, while TRAV10 paired with TRAJ18 defined iNKT TCRs. VDJdb, accessed on 1 November 2021, was searched for TCRs annotated for CMV, EBV and SARS-CoV-2, and TCRs annotated for more than one antigen were excluded. TCRdb trimmed public reads at Q25 via fastp, called clones via MiXCR and kept in-frame beta chains. Duplicate CDR3 protein sequences are folded into a single record with the most common DNA and genes. These V and J calls derive from TCRdb rather than the authors' analysis. The sample table contains approximately 81,000 distinct CDR3 sequences; only one count was recorded for roughly 13% of them. The ten biggest clones cover 3% to 3.5% of the sample.

This clonotype has only a few counts. Its cognate antigen has yet to be identified. Nothing much larger sits one base from this clone, and base qualities are not available. A case-control design nested within a healthcare worker cohort in London, UK, was used, with weekly nasopharyngeal swab PCR tests and blood sampling performed. Healthcare workers were enrolled in the week of the UK lockdown, from 23 to 31 March 2020, and were followed every week for up to roughly 16 weeks. The germline V gene specifies SNHLY as CDR1 and FYNNEI as CDR2. At the junction V is shortened by 4 bases and J by 2 bases, with 6 bases in between. Measured from the cysteine to the phenylalanine, the CDR3 is 13 residues long. The CDR3 DNA has 39 bases and is translated from base 1.

The clonotype comes from an adult who was a healthcare worker with PCR-confirmed SARS-CoV-2 infection or an uninfected control (not recorded which). The receptor chain draws on TRBV2 and TRBJ2-4; the D gene is possibly TRBD1, with 6 bases matching. The sequencing sample was made of whole blood. The DNA is TGTGCCAGCAGTGGGGGGCCCAAAAACATTCAGTACTTC. This yields the protein CASSGGPKNIQYF.